Sequencing of this T cell receptor (beta chain) was carried out in a study of CXCR3-negative and CXCR3-positive naive CD8 T cells. The authors prepared UMI-labeled TRB cDNA libraries by 5' RACE. Each CDR3 protein gets one entry in TCRdb, which reprocessed the 5' RACE reads and gives no DNA. The sample has some 60,000 distinct CDR3 sequences, and its top ten clones hold more than 0.5%. Sorting yielded triplicates of more than 250,000 cells for each CD8+ T cell subset. Findings and caveats of the study: The study found more hydrophobic TRB CDR3s in CXCR3-positive naive cells than in CXCR3-negative naive cells. Comparison of naive CXCR3-negative and CXCR3-positive cells revealed similar TRBV-TRBJ usage, while memory cells differed.

With regard to this clonotype: Its target is not known.

This TCR was recovered from a human donor in good health. Some clones in this sample may be carry-over from other donors' samples. Sequences were obtained from naive CXCR3+ CD8+ T cells from blood. The subset denotes: CD45RO-CCR7+CD27+CD95- naive CD8+ T cells expressing CXCR3 (TNR3+).

Here the CDR3 reads CASSETGGGYEQYF. V gene TRBV5-1 combines with J gene TRBJ2-7; TCRdb lists TRBD1, though no DNA is available to test this call. The CDR3 sequence is 14 residues long. CDR1 and CDR2 from the germline V gene are SGHRS and YFSETQ.